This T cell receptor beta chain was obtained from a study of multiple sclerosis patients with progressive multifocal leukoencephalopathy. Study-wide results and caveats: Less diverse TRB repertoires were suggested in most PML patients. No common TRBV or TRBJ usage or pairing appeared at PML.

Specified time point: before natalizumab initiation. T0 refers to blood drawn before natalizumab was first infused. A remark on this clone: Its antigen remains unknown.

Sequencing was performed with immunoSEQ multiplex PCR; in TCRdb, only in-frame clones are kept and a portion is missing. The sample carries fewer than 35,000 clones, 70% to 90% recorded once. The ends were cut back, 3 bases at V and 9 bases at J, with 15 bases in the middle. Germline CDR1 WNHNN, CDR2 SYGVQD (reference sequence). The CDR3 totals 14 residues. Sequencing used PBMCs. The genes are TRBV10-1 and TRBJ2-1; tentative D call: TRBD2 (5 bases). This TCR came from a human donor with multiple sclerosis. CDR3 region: CASSDYLFSGEQFF. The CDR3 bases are TGCGCCAGCAGTGACTACCTGTTCAGCGGTGAGCAGTTCTTC.